The rows below give T cell receptor beta chains drawn from one sample of a study of shared clonotypes between healthy human individuals. TCRdb's copy holds only in-frame clones and misses some; the assay was immunoSEQ multiplex PCR. There are about 2.2 million clones in the sample; under 95% occur only once, and about 1.8% lies in the top ten. Specimen: naive CD8+ T cells from PBMCs. These receptors were taken from a man aged 18 to 29 in good health. Some clones in this sample may be carry-over from other donors' samples. CDR3s include the opening cysteine and the closing phenylalanine or tryptophan. Each record gives: CDR3 protein, CDR3 DNA, clone size, CDR3 length, V gene, J gene, D gene. D genes are given only for firm matches. Size is stated for part of the rows, as once, few or many counts, or as a class when the clone is expanded.

CDR3: CASSSRTSWGSYGYTF
DNA: TGTGCCAGCAGCTCACGGACCTCTTGGGGGAGCTATGGCTACACCTTC
size: once
length: 16
V: TRBV13
J: TRBJ1-2
D: .

CDR3: CASSPDRDYLYEQYF
DNA: TGCGCCAGCAGCCCAGACCGGGACTACCTCTACGAGCAGTACTTC
size: .
length: 15
V: TRBV4-1
J: TRBJ2-7
D: TRBD2

CDR3: CASSLLGQGYGYTF
DNA: TGTGCCAGCAGTTTATTGGGGCAGGGCTATGGCTACACCTTC
size: .
length: 14
V: TRBV28
J: TRBJ1-2
D: .

CDR3: CASRGTGELFF
DNA: TGTGCCAGCAGAGGCACCGGGGAGCTGTTTTTT
size: .
length: 11
V: TRBV2
J: TRBJ2-2
D: .

CDR3: CASSFTGGRTEAFF
DNA: TGTGCCAGCAGTTTCACGGGGGGGCGCACTGAAGCTTTCTTT
size: .
length: 14
V: TRBV28
J: TRBJ1-1
D: .

CDR3: CSVADSTYEQYF
DNA: TGCAGCGTTGCCGACAGTACCTACGAGCAGTACTTC
size: .
length: 12
V: TRBV29-1
J: TRBJ2-7
D: .

CDR3: CASRASGRWSYEQYF
DNA: TGTGCCAGCAGAGCTAGCGGGAGGTGGTCCTACGAGCAGTACTTC
size: .
length: 15
V: TRBV7-9
J: TRBJ2-7
D: TRBD2

CDR3: CATSGRGAINEQFF
DNA: TGTGCCACCAGCGGTCGGGGCGCGATCAATGAGCAGTTCTTC
size: .
length: 14
V: TRBV15
J: TRBJ2-1
D: .

CDR3: CASSLAGGPRGEQFF
DNA: TGTGCCAGCAGTTTAGCGGGAGGGCCAAGGGGTGAGCAGTTCTTC
size: .
length: 15
V: TRBV6-1
J: TRBJ2-1
D: TRBD2

CDR3: CARRWDTF
DNA: TGTGCCAGAAGGTGGGACACCTTC
size: .
length: 8
V: TRBV5-3
J: TRBJ1-2
D: .

CDR3: CASSVDSGGYEQYF
DNA: TGTGCCAGCAGCGTAGATTCAGGGGGCTACGAGCAGTACTTC
size: .
length: 14
V: TRBV9
J: TRBJ2-7
D: TRBD1

CDR3: CASSMTTGPLETQYF
DNA: TGTGCCAGCAGCATGACAACAGGGCCCCTAGAGACCCAGTACTTC
size: .
length: 15
V: TRBV7-9
J: TRBJ2-5
D: .

CDR3: CATAPSPGTLEKLFF
DNA: TGTGCCACAGCTCCGAGCCCCGGGACATTAGAAAAACTGTTTTTT
size: .
length: 15
V: TRBV7-9
J: TRBJ1-4
D: .

CDR3: CASSWGASGSQRIETQYF
DNA: TGTGCCAGCAGCTGGGGGGCTAGCGGGAGTCAGAGGATTGAGACCCAGTACTTC
size: .
length: 18
V: TRBV5-8
J: TRBJ2-5
D: TRBD2

CDR3: CASSLGARPLHF
DNA: TGTGCCAGCAGCTTGGGGGCCCGGCCCCTCCACTTT
size: .
length: 12
V: TRBV7-9
J: TRBJ1-6
D: .

CDR3: CASSVGDYPYQETQYF
DNA: TGTGCCAGCAGCGTAGGAGACTACCCGTACCAAGAGACCCAGTACTTC
size: .
length: 16
V: TRBV9
J: TRBJ2-5
D: .

CDR3: CASSPPGQYNEQFF
DNA: TGTGCCAGCTCACCACCTGGACAGTACAATGAGCAGTTCTTC
size: .
length: 14
V: TRBV18
J: TRBJ2-1
D: .

CDR3: CASSLPVNTEAFF
DNA: TGTGCCAGCAGCCTCCCTGTTAACACTGAAGCTTTCTTT
size: few
length: 13
V: TRBV7-9
J: TRBJ1-1
D: .

CDR3: CATSGRKTGNYEQYF
DNA: TGTGCCACCAGCGGAAGGAAGACAGGGAACTACGAGCAGTACTTC
size: once
length: 15
V: TRBV15
J: TRBJ2-7
D: TRBD1

CDR3: CASSYGGRESNEQFF
DNA: TGTGCCAGCAGTTACGGGGGGCGCGAGTCGAATGAGCAGTTCTTC
size: .
length: 15
V: TRBV27
J: TRBJ2-1
D: .

CDR3: CASSPTDLNTEAFF
DNA: TGTGCCAGCAGCCCGACAGATTTGAACACTGAAGCTTTCTTT
size: .
length: 14
V: TRBV9
J: TRBJ1-1
D: .

CDR3: CAISDQTEYSYEQYF
DNA: TGTGCCATCAGTGACCAGACGGAATACTCCTACGAGCAGTACTTC
size: .
length: 15
V: TRBV10-3
J: TRBJ2-7
D: .

CDR3: CASSLGFPAGIMNTEAFF
DNA: TGCGCCAGCAGCTTGGGTTTCCCCGCGGGGATCATGAACACTGAAGCTTTCTTT
size: .
length: 18
V: TRBV5-1
J: TRBJ1-1
D: .

CDR3: CASSSYIAGALYEQYF
DNA: TGCGCCAGCAGCTCCTACATAGCGGGAGCTTTGTACGAGCAGTACTTC
size: .
length: 16
V: TRBV5-1
J: TRBJ2-7
D: TRBD2

CDR3: CASSVAAGGFNEQFF
DNA: TGTGCCAGCAGCGTAGCGGCAGGGGGCTTCAATGAGCAGTTCTTC
size: .
length: 15
V: TRBV9
J: TRBJ2-1
D: TRBD1

CDR3: CASSLSPAGGRTDTQYF
DNA: TGCGCCAGCAGCCTCAGCCCAGCGGGAGGCCGAACAGATACGCAGTATTTT
size: .
length: 17
V: TRBV4-3
J: TRBJ2-3
D: TRBD2

CDR3: CASSSMRDNEQFF
DNA: TGTGCCAGCAGTTCAATGCGGGACAATGAGCAGTTCTTC
size: .
length: 13
V: TRBV28
J: TRBJ2-1
D: .

CDR3: CASSSAGVSEQYF
DNA: TGTGCCAGCAGCTCGGCGGGAGTATCCGAGCAGTACTTC
size: .
length: 13
V: TRBV11-3
J: TRBJ2-7
D: TRBD2

CDR3: CASSYGQIYTF
DNA: TGTGCCAGCAGTTACGGCCAGATCTACACCTTC
size: .
length: 11
V: TRBV6-6
J: TRBJ1-2
D: .

CDR3: CASSFGTVNTEAFF
DNA: TGTGCCAGCAGCTTTGGGACGGTGAACACTGAAGCTTTCTTT
size: .
length: 14
V: TRBV5-6
J: TRBJ1-1
D: .

CDR3: CASSLTTGYNEQFF
DNA: TGTGCCAGCAGCCTAACAACAGGATACAATGAGCAGTTCTTC
size: .
length: 14
V: TRBV14
J: TRBJ2-1
D: .

CDR3: CASSLWTPLNTEAFF
DNA: TGTGCCAGCAGCCTCTGGACCCCCCTGAACACTGAAGCTTTCTTT
size: .
length: 15
V: TRBV7-2
J: TRBJ1-1
D: .

CDR3: CARQTGAFQYF
DNA: TGTGCCCGACAGACAGGGGCCTTCCAGTATTTT
size: .
length: 11
V: TRBV21-1
J: TRBJ2-3
D: .

CDR3: CASSDELLNTEAFF
DNA: TGTGCCAGCAGTGATGAGCTGCTGAACACTGAAGCTTTCTTT
size: .
length: 14
V: TRBV6-1
J: TRBJ1-1
D: .

CDR3: CASSQVYGTNQPQHF
DNA: TGCGCCAGCAGCCAAGTATACGGCACCAATCAGCCCCAGCATTTT
size: once
length: 15
V: TRBV4-3
J: TRBJ1-5
D: .

CDR3: CASSLARTGTQLSYNEQFF
DNA: TGTGCCAGCAGCTTGGCCCGGACAGGAACCCAACTCTCCTACAATGAGCAGTTCTTC
size: .
length: 19
V: TRBV5-6
J: TRBJ2-1
D: TRBD1

CDR3: CASSADSQETQYF
DNA: TGTGCCAGCAGTGCCGACAGCCAAGAGACCCAGTACTTC
size: .
length: 13
V: TRBV25-1
J: TRBJ2-5
D: .

CDR3: CASSRIATLYNEQFF
DNA: TGTGCCAGCAGTAGGATCGCTACTCTCTACAATGAGCAGTTCTTC
size: .
length: 15
V: TRBV7-6
J: TRBJ2-1
D: .

CDR3: CASSPRLAGEQFF
DNA: TGTGCCAGCAGCCCCCGCTTGGCGGGTGAGCAGTTCTTC
size: .
length: 13
V: TRBV7-3
J: TRBJ2-1
D: .

CDR3: CASSVQAYAYEQYF
DNA: TGTGCCAGCAGTGTTCAGGCGTACGCCTACGAGCAGTACTTC
size: .
length: 14
V: TRBV2
J: TRBJ2-7
D: .

CDR3: CASRDRDTTYEQYF
DNA: TGTGCCAGCAGGGACAGGGACACAACCTACGAGCAGTACTTC
size: .
length: 14
V: TRBV28
J: TRBJ2-7
D: TRBD1

CDR3: CASSLLAGLNEQFF
DNA: TGTGCCAGCAGTTTACTAGCGGGGCTCAATGAGCAGTTCTTC
size: .
length: 14
V: TRBV28
J: TRBJ2-1
D: TRBD2

CDR3: CASLADDRVNTGELFF
DNA: TGTGCCAGCTTAGCGGATGACAGGGTGAACACCGGGGAGCTGTTTTTT
size: .
length: 16
V: TRBV2
J: TRBJ2-2
D: .

CDR3: CASSQGPSGGYEQYF
DNA: TGCGCCAGCAGCCAAGGGCCTAGCGGGGGGTACGAGCAGTACTTC
size: .
length: 15
V: TRBV4-3
J: TRBJ2-7
D: TRBD2

CDR3: CASSLGTSGYNEQFF
DNA: TGTGCCAGCAGCCTCGGGACTAGCGGTTACAATGAGCAGTTCTTC
size: once
length: 15
V: TRBV7-8
J: TRBJ2-1
D: TRBD2

CDR3: CASSARTSGSDEQYF
DNA: TGTGCCAGCAGCGCTAGGACTAGCGGGAGTGACGAGCAGTACTTC
size: .
length: 15
V: TRBV7-6
J: TRBJ2-7
D: TRBD2

CDR3: CASSIDRAWPQHF
DNA: TGTGCCAGCAGCATTGACAGGGCATGGCCCCAGCATTTT
size: .
length: 13
V: TRBV7-8
J: TRBJ1-5
D: TRBD1

CDR3: CASSFRAPVPGEETQYF
DNA: TGTGCCAGCAGCTTCCGGGCCCCGGTCCCGGGGGAAGAGACCCAGTACTTC
size: .
length: 17
V: TRBV5-5
J: TRBJ2-5
D: .